This T cell receptor (beta chain) was documented in a study of cytomegalovirus exposure and HLA in healthy donors. Study-level points and caveats: Sequence variants that were highly shared formed a cluster that was likely a sequencing artifact. Reports indicate that TCR beta sequences accurately predicted the HLA-A and HLA-B alleles of most subjects.

Comment on this clone: Its cognate antigen is unknown.

PCR involved 60 Vbeta and 13 Jbeta primers. Original data processing: It was a later analysis that counted 83 million or so unique TCR beta chains, of which about 10 million were shared. Here immunoSEQ multiplex PCR was the method, and the copy in TCRdb shows in-frame clones only, minus some. The V and J calls and clone size are taken from that table; D and trimming were inferred from the DNA. The table shows 200,000 to 250,000 clones, with around 85% occurring only once. Source material: PBMCs. This TCR was sampled from a man aged 50 to 59 in good health and CMV-seronegative.

The CDR3 is CASSLRKGGHEKLFF. DNA of the CDR3: TGCGCCAGCAGCTTAAGGAAAGGGGGCCATGAAAAACTGTTTTTT. J is TRBJ1-4 and V is TRBV5-1; 7 nucleotides align to TRBD1. The germline gives CDR1 SGHRS, CDR2 YFSETQ. V was pared by 2 bases and J by 6 bases, with 7 bases of the junction left unmatched. The CDR3 loop spans 15 amino acids.